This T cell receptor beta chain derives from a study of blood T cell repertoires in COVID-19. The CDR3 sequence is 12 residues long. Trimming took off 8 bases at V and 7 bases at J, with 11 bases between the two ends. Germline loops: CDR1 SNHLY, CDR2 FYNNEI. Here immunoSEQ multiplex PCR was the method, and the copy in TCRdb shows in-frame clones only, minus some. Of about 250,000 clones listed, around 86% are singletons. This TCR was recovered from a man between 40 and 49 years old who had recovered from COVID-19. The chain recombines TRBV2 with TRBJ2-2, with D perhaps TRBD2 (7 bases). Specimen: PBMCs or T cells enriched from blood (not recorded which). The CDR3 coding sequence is TGTGCCAGCGGGGGGGCGAACGGGGAGCTGTTTTTT. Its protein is CASGGANGELFF.